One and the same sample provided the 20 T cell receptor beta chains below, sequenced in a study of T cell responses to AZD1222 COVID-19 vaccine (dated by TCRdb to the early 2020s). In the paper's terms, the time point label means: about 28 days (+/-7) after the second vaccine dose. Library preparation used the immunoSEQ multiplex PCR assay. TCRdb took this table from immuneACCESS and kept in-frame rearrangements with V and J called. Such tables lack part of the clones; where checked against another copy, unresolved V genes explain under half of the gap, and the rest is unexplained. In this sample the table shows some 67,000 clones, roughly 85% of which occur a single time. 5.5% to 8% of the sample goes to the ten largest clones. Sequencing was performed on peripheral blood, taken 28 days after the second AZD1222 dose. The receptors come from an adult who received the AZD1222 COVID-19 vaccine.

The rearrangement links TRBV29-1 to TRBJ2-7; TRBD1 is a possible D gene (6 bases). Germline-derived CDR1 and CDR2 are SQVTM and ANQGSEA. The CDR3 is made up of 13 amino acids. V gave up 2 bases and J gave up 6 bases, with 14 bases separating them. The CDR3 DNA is TGCAGCGTTGAAACCGGGACATCCATCGAGCAGTACTTC. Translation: CSVETGTSIEQYF.

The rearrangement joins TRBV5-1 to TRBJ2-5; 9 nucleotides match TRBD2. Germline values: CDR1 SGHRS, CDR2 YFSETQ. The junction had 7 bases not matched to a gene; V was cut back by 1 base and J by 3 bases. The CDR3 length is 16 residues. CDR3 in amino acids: CASSLWARGGEETQYF. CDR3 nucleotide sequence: TGCGCCAGCAGCTTGTGGGCGCGGGGGGGAGAAGAGACCCAGTACTTC.

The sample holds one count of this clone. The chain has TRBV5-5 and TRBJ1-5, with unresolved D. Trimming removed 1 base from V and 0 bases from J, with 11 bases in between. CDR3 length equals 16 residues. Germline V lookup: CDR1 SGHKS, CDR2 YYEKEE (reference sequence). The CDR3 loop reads CASSLTASYSNQPQHF. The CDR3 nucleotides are TGTGCCAGCAGCTTGACCGCCAGCTATAGCAATCAGCCCCAGCATTTT.

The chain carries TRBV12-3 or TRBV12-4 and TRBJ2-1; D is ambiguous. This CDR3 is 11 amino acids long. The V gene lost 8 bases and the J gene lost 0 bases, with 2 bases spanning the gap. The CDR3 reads CASGSYNEQFF. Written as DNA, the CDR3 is TGTGCCAGCGGCTCCTACAATGAGCAGTTCTTC.

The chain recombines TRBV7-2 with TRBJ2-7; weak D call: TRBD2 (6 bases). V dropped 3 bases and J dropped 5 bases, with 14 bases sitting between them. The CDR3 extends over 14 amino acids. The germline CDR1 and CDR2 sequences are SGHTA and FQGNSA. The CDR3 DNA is TGTGCCAGCAGCTTCCTGGGGGGAGCCGACGAGCAGTACTTC. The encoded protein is CASSFLGGADEQYF.

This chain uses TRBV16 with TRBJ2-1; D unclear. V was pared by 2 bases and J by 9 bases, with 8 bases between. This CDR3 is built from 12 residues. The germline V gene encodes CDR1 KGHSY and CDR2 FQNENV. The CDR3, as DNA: TGTGCCAGCAGCCAAGGTGGGGTTGAGCAGTTCTTC. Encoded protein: CASSQGGVEQFF.

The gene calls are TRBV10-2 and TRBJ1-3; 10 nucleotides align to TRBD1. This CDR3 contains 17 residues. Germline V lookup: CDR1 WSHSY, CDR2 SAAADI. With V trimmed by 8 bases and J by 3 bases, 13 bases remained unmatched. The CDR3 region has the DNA TGCGCCAGCTGCTCTCGGACAGGGGGAAGTGGTGGAAACACCATATATTTT. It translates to CASCSRTGGSGGNTIYF.

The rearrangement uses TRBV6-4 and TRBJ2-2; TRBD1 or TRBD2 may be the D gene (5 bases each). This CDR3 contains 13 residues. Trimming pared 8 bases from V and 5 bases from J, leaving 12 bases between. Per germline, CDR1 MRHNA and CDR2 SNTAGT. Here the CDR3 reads CASGQGDTGELFF. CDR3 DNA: TGTGCCAGCGGGCAGGGAGATACCGGGGAGCTGTTTTTT.

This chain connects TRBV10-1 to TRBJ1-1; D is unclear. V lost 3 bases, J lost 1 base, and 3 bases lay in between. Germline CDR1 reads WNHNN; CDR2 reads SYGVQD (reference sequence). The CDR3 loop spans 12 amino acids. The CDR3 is CASSERNTEAFF. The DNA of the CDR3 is TGCGCCAGCAGTGAAAGGAACACTGAAGCTTTCTTT.

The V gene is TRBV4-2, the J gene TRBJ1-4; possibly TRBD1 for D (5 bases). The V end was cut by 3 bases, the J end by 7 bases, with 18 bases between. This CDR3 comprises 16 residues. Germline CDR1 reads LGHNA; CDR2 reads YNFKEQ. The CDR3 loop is CASSQASGRGGEKLFF. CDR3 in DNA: TGTGCCAGCAGCCAGGCTTCAGGGCGGGGAGGTGAAAAACTGTTTTTT.

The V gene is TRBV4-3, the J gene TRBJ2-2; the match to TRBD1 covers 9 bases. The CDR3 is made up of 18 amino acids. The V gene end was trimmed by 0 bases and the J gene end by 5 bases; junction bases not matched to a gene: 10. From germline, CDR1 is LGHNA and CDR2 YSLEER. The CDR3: CASSQDRVQGAGTGELFF. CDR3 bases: TGCGCCAGCAGCCAAGATCGGGTACAGGGGGCGGGGACCGGGGAGCTGTTTTTT.

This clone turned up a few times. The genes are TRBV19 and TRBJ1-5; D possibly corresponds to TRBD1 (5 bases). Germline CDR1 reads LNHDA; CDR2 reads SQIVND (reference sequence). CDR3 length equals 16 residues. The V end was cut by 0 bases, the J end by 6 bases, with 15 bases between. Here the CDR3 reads CASSIDSGNSIQPQHF. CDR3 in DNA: TGTGCCAGTAGTATAGATTCAGGGAATTCGATTCAGCCCCAGCATTTT. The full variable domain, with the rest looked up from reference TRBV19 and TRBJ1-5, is DGGITQSPKYLFRKEGQNVTLSCEQNLNHDAMYWYRQDPGQGLRLIYYSQIVNDFQKGDIAEGYSVSREKKESFPLTVTSAQKNPTAFYLCASSIDSGNSIQPQHFGDGTRLSIL.

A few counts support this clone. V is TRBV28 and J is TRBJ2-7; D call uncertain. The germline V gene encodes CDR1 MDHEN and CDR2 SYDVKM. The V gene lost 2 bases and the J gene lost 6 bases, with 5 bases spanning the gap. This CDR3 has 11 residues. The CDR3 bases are TGTGCCAGCAGTTTACCAGGCGAGCAGTACTTC. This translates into CASSLPGEQYF. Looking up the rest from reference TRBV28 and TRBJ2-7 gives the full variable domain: DVKVTQSSRYLVKRTGEKVFLECVQDMDHENMFWYRQDPGLGLRLIYFSYDVKMKEKGDIPEGYSVSREKKERFSLILESASTNQTSMYLCASSLPGEQYFGPGTRLTVT.

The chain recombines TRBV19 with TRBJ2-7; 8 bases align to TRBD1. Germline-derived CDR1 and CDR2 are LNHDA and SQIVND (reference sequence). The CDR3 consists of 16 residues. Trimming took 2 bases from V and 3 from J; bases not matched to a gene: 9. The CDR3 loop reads CASSILFSTGDYEQYF. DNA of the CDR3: TGTGCCAGTAGTATATTGTTCTCGACAGGGGACTACGAGCAGTACTTC.

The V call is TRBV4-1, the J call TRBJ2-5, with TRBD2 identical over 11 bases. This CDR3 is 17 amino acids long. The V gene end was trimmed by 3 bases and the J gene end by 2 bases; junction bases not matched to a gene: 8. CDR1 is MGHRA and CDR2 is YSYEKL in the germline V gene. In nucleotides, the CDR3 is TGCGCCAGCAGCCAGAAAGGACTAGCGGGCCTTCAAGAGACCCAGTACTTC. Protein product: CASSQKGLAGLQETQYF.

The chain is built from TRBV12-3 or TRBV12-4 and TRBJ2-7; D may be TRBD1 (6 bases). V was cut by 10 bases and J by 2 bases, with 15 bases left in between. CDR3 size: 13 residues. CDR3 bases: TGTGCCAATCGTCTCAGGGGCACCTACGAGCAGTACTTC. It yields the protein CANRLRGTYEQYF.

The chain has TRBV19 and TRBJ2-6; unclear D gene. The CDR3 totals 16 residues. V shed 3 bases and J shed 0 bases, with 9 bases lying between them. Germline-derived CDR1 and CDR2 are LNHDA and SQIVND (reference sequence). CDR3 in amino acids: CASSIPQASGANVLTF. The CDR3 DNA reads TGTGCCAGTAGTATTCCGCAGGCCTCTGGGGCCAACGTCCTGACTTTC.

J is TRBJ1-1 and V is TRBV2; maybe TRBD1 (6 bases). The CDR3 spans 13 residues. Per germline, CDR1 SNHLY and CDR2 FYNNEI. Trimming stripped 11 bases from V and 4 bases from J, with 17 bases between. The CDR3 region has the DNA TGTGCCGGACACAGGGAAAGGGGCACTGAAGCTTTCTTT. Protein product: CAGHRERGTEAFF.

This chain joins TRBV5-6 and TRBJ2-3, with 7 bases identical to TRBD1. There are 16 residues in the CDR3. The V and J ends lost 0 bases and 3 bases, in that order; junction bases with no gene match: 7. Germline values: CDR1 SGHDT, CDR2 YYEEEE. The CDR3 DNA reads TGTGCCAGCAGCTTGGAGGGGGCAGGGATAACAGATACGCAGTATTTT. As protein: CASSLEGAGITDTQYF.

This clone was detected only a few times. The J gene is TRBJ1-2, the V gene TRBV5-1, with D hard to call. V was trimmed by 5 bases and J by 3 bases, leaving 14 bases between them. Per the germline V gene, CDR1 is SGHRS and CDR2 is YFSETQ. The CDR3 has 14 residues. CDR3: CASRVVGRDYGYTF. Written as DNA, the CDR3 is TGCGCCAGCAGAGTCGTGGGTAGGGACTATGGCTACACCTTC.